The entry below gives a single T cell receptor (beta chain) sequence along with its context. No antigen is known for it. The data belong to a study of cytomegalovirus exposure and HLA in healthy donors. Germline lookup yields CDR1 SGHRS and CDR2 YFSETQ. J lost 5 bases, V lost 5 bases, and 12 bases had no gene match. The CDR3 runs 16 residues. The PCR was carried out with 60 Vbeta primers and 13 Jbeta primers. Measured with immunoSEQ multiplex PCR; TCRdb has only the in-frame clones, and not every one. Here the sample table reports some 64,000 clones. Study results and limitations: Accurate prediction of most subjects' HLA-A and HLA-B alleles from TCR beta sequences was reported. Upon later analysis, TCR association rates were observed to vary by HLA locus, being highest for DRB1 and lowest for HLA-C. Three chains tied to CMV proved CMV antigen-specific in vitro.

The TCR was taken from a woman in her thirties in good health and CMV-seronegative. This chain connects TRBV5-1 to TRBJ2-2; 7 nucleotides line up with TRBD2. The sequenced sample consisted of PBMCs. The CDR3 DNA reads TGCGCCAGCAGGCCTAGTGCGGGAGCGGGAACCGGGGAGCTGTTTTTT. Its protein product is CASRPSAGAGTGELFF.